This TCR beta chain emerged from a study of control samples from healthy donors and cancer patients. Trimming took 1 base from V and 4 from J, leaving 16 bases between them. CDR1 is SEHNR, CDR2 FQNEAQ, per germline (reference sequence). CDR3 length: 16 residues. Using immunoSEQ multiplex PCR, the repertoire was profiled, and TCRdb retains in-frame clones only, with some absent. The sample lists tens of thousands of clones, roughly 93% occurring once. The clonotype originates from a woman aged 40-49 years with lung cancer. The chain combines TRBV7-9 with TRBJ1-2; no firm D call. The sequencing input was PBMCs. CDR3 DNA sequence: TGTGCCAGCAGCTTAGAAGGGTCCCCCTCGAGCTATGGCTACACCTTC. Translation gives CASSLEGSPSSYGYTF. Drawing the rest from reference TRBV7-9 and TRBJ1-2, the complete variable domain is DTGVSQNPRHKITKRGQNVTFRCDPISEHNRLYWYRQTLGQGPEFLTYFQNEAQLEKSRLLSDRFSAERPKGSFSTLEIQRTEQGDSAMYLCASSLEGSPSSYGYTFGSGTRLTVV.